This T cell receptor beta chain stems from a study of T cells expressing NK-cell markers. Study at large: Each TCR beta repertoire originated in sorted T cells that were CD3+CD56+NKG2C+, CD3+CD56+NKG2C- or CD3+CD56-NKG2C+. Study findings and constraints: Dominant NKG2C+ clonotypes in roughly 6 donors made up about 1.0-7.0% of CD8+ T cells. These clonotypes, the leaders elsewhere, also led the CD3+CD56-NKG2C+ fraction in four donors.

Turning to this clonotype: What it binds is unknown.

From germline, CDR1 is SEHNR and CDR2 FQNEAQ (reference sequence). The CDR3 is made up of 16 amino acids. TCRdb reprocessed the 5' RACE reads and stores each CDR3 protein as one record, lacking DNA. Across about 150,000 distinct CDR3 sequences, the top ten clones capture around a third of the sample. This clonotype was obtained from a woman in her forties or fifties in good health. The chain uses TRBV7-9 and TRBJ2-5; checking the TCRdb D call of TRBD2 is not possible without DNA. The material sequenced was blood T cells: a sorted CD56 or NKG2C T cell subset, CD4+ or CD8+ T cells, or bulk PBMC T cells (not recorded which). This CDR3 reads CASSLTASGRLETQYF.